The 32 T cell receptor beta chains below come from one sample, sequenced in a study of T-cell reconstitution after alpha-beta-depleted transplantation in children. TCRbeta library construction was performed incorporating unique molecular identifiers. TCRdb called the PCR reads again in MiXCR, with one record for every CDR3 protein. The data hold more than 120,000 distinct CDR3 sequences, with 8.8% observed a single time. Source: PBMCs, mostly from graft donor cells, taken 180 days after TCRalphabeta/CD19-depleted stem cell transplant. The receptors shown here come from a female patient aged 2 to 10 who had a stem cell transplant for congenital amegakaryocytic thrombocytopenia, so the T cells may come from the graft donor.

The table lists this clonotype with many counts. J is TRBJ1-6 and V is TRBV7-8; TRBD1 might be the D (5 bases). This CDR3 contains 16 residues. Germline-derived CDR1 and CDR2 are SGHVS and FQNEAQ. V was pared by 5 bases and J by 6 bases, with 17 bases between. The CDR3 region has the DNA TGTGCCAGCAGCCCTGACAGTGGTTCGATTAATTCACCCCTCCACTTT. Protein: CASSPDSGSINSPLHF.

This clonotype was detected many times. This chain uses TRBV7-2 with TRBJ1-5, with 9 bases matching TRBD1. This CDR3 spans 14 amino acids. Trimming took 9 bases from V and 5 from J; bases not matched to a gene: 8. Germline V gene lookup returns CDR1 SGHTA and CDR2 FQGNSA. Here the CDR3 reads CASKGTGRYQPQHF. The CDR3 DNA reads as TGTGCCAGTAAGGGGACAGGGCGTTATCAGCCCCAGCATTTT.

This clonotype was seen ten or more times. This chain connects TRBV11-2 to TRBJ2-2, with 7 bases lining up with TRBD2. Germline V CDR1 and CDR2: SGHAT, FQNNGV. The CDR3 spans 18 residues. The V gene end was trimmed by 2 bases and the J gene end by 3 bases; junction bases not matched to a gene: 12. The CDR3: CASSLWFASGLYTGELFF. The CDR3 DNA reads TGTGCCAGCAGCTTATGGTTCGCCTCGGGACTATACACCGGGGAGCTGTTTTTT.

Ten or more counts support this clonotype. The V gene is TRBV20-1, the J gene TRBJ2-5; the match to TRBD2 covers 9 bases. The CDR3 loop spans 13 amino acids. Germline lookup yields CDR1 DFQATT and CDR2 SNEGSKA (reference sequence). V gave up 4 bases and J gave up 1 base; unmatched junction bases: 1. CDR3 sequence reads: CSAKLAGQETQYF. CDR3 bases: TGCAGTGCTAAACTAGCGGGCCAAGAGACCCAGTACTTC.

At least ten counts were recorded for this clonotype. The J gene is TRBJ2-5, the V gene TRBV6-1, with D uncertain. The CDR3 is made up of 13 amino acids. The V gene's germline CDR1 is MNHNS and CDR2 SASEGT. The V gene lost 3 bases and the J gene lost 7 bases, with 12 bases spanning the gap. CDR3 residues: CASSDDKSVTQYF. In DNA, the CDR3 is TGTGCCAGCAGTGACGACAAAAGTGTGACCCAGTACTTC.

V usage is TRBV12-3 or TRBV12-4 and J usage is TRBJ1-2; tentatively, D is TRBD1 (6 bases). Trimming removed 5 bases from V and 7 bases from J, with 8 bases in between. The CDR3 covers 11 residues. In DNA, the CDR3 is TGTGCCAGCAGTACAGGGCTTGGCTACACCTTC. Protein sequence: CASSTGLGYTF.

This clonotype has a count of ten or more. The chain is built from TRBV2 and TRBJ1-4, with no clear D. Germline assignment: CDR1 SNHLY and CDR2 FYNNEI. This CDR3 is 13 amino acids long. Trimming stripped 6 bases from V and 5 bases from J, with 10 bases between. In nucleotides, the CDR3 is TGTGCCAGCAGGCCCTGGGAGAATGAAAAACTGTTTTTT. It encodes CASRPWENEKLFF.

This clonotype was picked up many times. V and J are TRBV12-3 or TRBV12-4 and TRBJ1-2; no definite D call. V gave up 1 base and J gave up 9 bases, with 12 bases separating them. This CDR3 contains 13 residues. Here the CDR3 DNA reads TGTGCCAGCAGTTTAGGGGGAAGTGGTCGCTACACCTTC. Translating it yields CASSLGGSGRYTF.

A word on this clonotype: In this CDR3 the conserved last residue, phenylalanine or tryptophan, is missing, so a read error is likely. The limits of the CDR3 on the DNA are not certain, so only TCRdb's listed CDR3 is given. The chain is built from TRBV4-2 and TRBJ2-7. A total of 9 residues make up the CDR3, ends included. Germline lookup yields CDR1 LGHNA and CDR2 YNFKEQ. The CDR3 is CASSPGPTI.

The V call is TRBV11-1, the J call TRBJ2-1; D may correspond to TRBD1 or TRBD2 (7 bases each). The CDR3 length is 18 residues. Trimming took off 1 base at V and 7 bases at J, with 23 bases between the two ends. CDR1 is SGHAT and CDR2 is FQDESV in the germline V gene (reference sequence). This CDR3 is CASSLGFRGRGGINEQFF. Written as DNA, the CDR3 is TGTGCCAGCAGCTTAGGATTCAGGGGCAGGGGGGGAATTAATGAGCAGTTCTTC.

Concerning this clonotype: A much larger clone differs by one base, so this may be a read error. The rearrangement joins TRBV6-1 to TRBJ2-7; perhaps TRBD2 as D (6 bases). This CDR3 is 13 amino acids long. Germline values: CDR1 MNHNS, CDR2 SASEGT. Trimming took off 2 bases at V and 7 bases at J, with 12 bases between the two ends. For the CDR3, the DNA is TGTGCCAGCAGTGAAAGTACTAGCCTGGAGCAGTACTTC. Encoded protein: CASSESTSLEQYF.

This chain links TRBV5-1 with TRBJ2-5; 11 bases are a match to TRBD2. Germline-derived CDR1 and CDR2 are SGHRS and YFSETQ. The CDR3 is 15 amino acids. With V trimmed by 4 bases and J by 2 bases, 4 bases remained unmatched. DNA of the CDR3: TGCGCCAGCAGCCCACGACTAGCGGGGCAAGAGACCCAGTACTTC. Translation: CASSPRLAGQETQYF.

This clonotype was counted many times. The rearrangement links TRBV28 to TRBJ1-1; D gene uncertain. Germline V lookup: CDR1 MDHEN, CDR2 SYDVKM. The CDR3 loop spans 12 amino acids. Trimming removed 6 bases from V and 10 bases from J, with 15 bases in between. The CDR3 protein is CASSFDWVGAFF. In DNA form, the CDR3 reads TGTGCCAGCAGCTTCGACTGGGTTGGAGCTTTCTTT. The full variable domain, completed using reference TRBV28 and TRBJ1-1, is DVKVTQSSRYLVKRTGEKVFLECVQDMDHENMFWYRQDPGLGLRLIYFSYDVKMKEKGDIPEGYSVSREKKERFSLILESASTNQTSMYLCASSFDWVGAFFGQGTRLTVV.

V and J are TRBV20-1 and TRBJ2-1; 10 bases match TRBD2. CDR3 length equals 14 residues. Per the germline V gene, CDR1 is DFQATT and CDR2 is SNEGSKA (reference sequence). Trimming at V came to 3 bases and at J to 8 bases, leaving 7 bases not matched to a gene. The CDR3 DNA reads TGCAGTGCTAGTAGTGCTAGCGGGAGCGATGAGCAGTTCTTC. The encoded protein is CSASSASGSDEQFF.

The table lists this clonotype with a few counts. This chain connects TRBV5-1 to TRBJ2-7; D remains unclear. The CDR3 is 14 amino acids. With 7 bases removed from V and 2 bases from J, the gap between germline ends came to 16 bases. Germline V gives CDR1 SGHRS, CDR2 YFSETQ. The CDR3 spells CASFERTATYEQYF. The CDR3 DNA follows: TGCGCCAGCTTCGAACGGACGGCAACCTACGAGCAGTACTTC.

This clonotype was detected a few times. The chain recombines TRBV19 with TRBJ2-4, with 8 positions matching TRBD2. Germline V gene data show CDR1 as LNHDA and CDR2 as SQIVND (reference sequence). CDR3 size: 14 residues. V trimming: 3 bases; J trimming: 5 bases; junction bases outside the gene matches: 3. The CDR3 loop reads CASSIGLAENIQYF. The CDR3 DNA reads as TGTGCCAGTAGTATCGGACTAGCAGAAAACATTCAGTACTTC.

This chain's CDR3 is CASYGQNTGELFF. In DNA, the CDR3 is TGTGCCAGTTACGGACAGAACACCGGGGAGCTGTTTTTT. V is TRBV19 and J is TRBJ2-2; a possible D gene is TRBD1 (5 bases). Germline CDR1 reads LNHDA; CDR2 reads SQIVND (reference sequence). The length of the CDR3 is 13 residues. Trimming cost V 8 bases and J 1 base, with 8 bases left between them.

Ten or more counts support this clonotype. The chain links TRBV10-3 to TRBJ2-1, with TRBD2 as a possible D gene (6 bases). CDR3 length equals 14 residues. V lost 7 bases to trimming and J lost 4 bases, with 14 bases between them. Germline CDR1 ENHRY, CDR2 SYGVKD. The CDR3: CAITDKEGYNEQFF. The CDR3 DNA sequence: TGTGCCATCACGGATAAGGAGGGGTACAATGAGCAGTTCTTC.

This clonotype appeared many times. The gene calls are TRBV9 and TRBJ2-2, with 9 bases that match TRBD2. The CDR3 length is 18 residues. Germline V lookup: CDR1 SGDLS, CDR2 YYNGEE. V lost 0 bases to trimming and J lost 6 bases; unmatched junction nucleotides: 12. Written as DNA, the CDR3 is TGTGCCAGCAGCGTAGACGTCCCGGGACTAGCTAGAGCCGGGGAGCTGTTTTTT. Residues: CASSVDVPGLARAGELFF.

This clonotype was observed at least ten times. This chain joins TRBV10-3 and TRBJ2-3, with 8 bases aligning to TRBD2. J was trimmed by 3 bases and V by 3 bases; bases with no gene match: 8. The germline gives CDR1 ENHRY, CDR2 SYGVKD. The CDR3 sequence is 16 residues long. The CDR3, as DNA: TGTGCCATCAGTGACCCTCGAGCGGGGGTAACAGATACGCAGTATTTT. This codes for CAISDPRAGVTDTQYF.

At least ten counts were recorded for this clonotype. V usage is TRBV6-5 and J usage is TRBJ2-4, with unresolved D. This CDR3 comprises 14 residues. V dropped 11 bases and J dropped 0 bases, with 14 bases sitting between them. The germline CDR1 and CDR2 sequences are MNHEY and SVGAGI. This CDR3 reads CAAQAFPAKNIQYF. The CDR3 nucleotides are TGTGCCGCCCAGGCTTTCCCAGCCAAAAACATTCAGTACTTC.

The V and J genes are TRBV29-1 and TRBJ1-4, with a tentative D call TRBD1 (5 bases). This CDR3 has 16 amino acids. Germline V gives CDR1 SQVTM, CDR2 ANQGSEA. Deletions cut 0 bases from V and 7 bases from J, with 18 bases between. The CDR3 DNA sequence: TGCAGCGTTGAAGATCCGGCTCGCAGGGTGGGTGAAAAACTGTTTTTT. This encodes CSVEDPARRVGEKLFF.

There are many counts of this clonotype. V is TRBV4-1 and J is TRBJ2-6, with a weak D call TRBD2 (5 bases). The V gene's germline CDR1 is MGHRA and CDR2 YSYEKL. V lost 0 bases to trimming and J lost 0 bases, with 9 bases between them. The CDR3 contains 17 residues. CDR3: CASSQDHGSSGANVLTF. The CDR3 DNA is TGCGCCAGCAGCCAAGATCATGGGAGCTCTGGGGCCAACGTCCTGACTTTC.

This clonotype appeared a few times. V usage is TRBV4-2 and J usage is TRBJ2-1; 13 bases are shared with TRBD2. V was pared by 4 bases and J by 8 bases, with 8 bases of the junction left unmatched. There are 16 residues in the CDR3. CDR1 LGHNA and CDR2 YNFKEQ come from the germline V gene. The DNA of the CDR3 is TGTGCCAGCAGCCCCGGACTAGCGGGAGCTTTCTATGAGCAGTTCTTC. Protein product: CASSPGLAGAFYEQFF.

This clonotype was counted at least ten times. The chain couples TRBV4-1 to TRBJ1-2; D is unresolved. With 0 bases removed from V and 4 bases from J, the gap between germline ends came to 9 bases. The length of the CDR3 is 14 residues. Germline V gene sequence: CDR1 MGHRA, CDR2 YSYEKL. In nucleotides, the CDR3 is TGCGCCAGCAGCCAAGAGTCCGGGCCCTATGGCTACACCTTC. Amino acids: CASSQESGPYGYTF.

This clonotype was observed many times. The V gene is TRBV25-1, the J gene TRBJ1-2; 9 bases are shared with TRBD1. V lost 4 bases and J lost 4; bases outside the gene matches: 4. The CDR3 loop spans 14 amino acids. Germline CDR1 is MGHDK and CDR2 is SYGVNS. CDR3 bases: TGTGCCAGCAGTGCTTGGACAGGGGCCTATGGCTACACCTTC. It is translated as CASSAWTGAYGYTF.

This clonotype showed up many times. The chain links TRBV29-1 to TRBJ2-7; 10 bases are a match to TRBD1. Germline V gives CDR1 SQVTM, CDR2 ANQGSEA. The J segment lost 2 bases and the V segment lost 5 bases, leaving 3 bases of the junction unmatched. This CDR3 has 13 residues. CDR3 in amino acids: CSVRQGAAYEQYF. CDR3 DNA sequence: TGCAGCGTTAGACAGGGGGCTGCCTACGAGCAGTACTTC.

This clonotype has a count of ten or more. The genes are TRBV20-1 and TRBJ2-2, with 10 bases aligning to TRBD2. Germline values: CDR1 DFQATT, CDR2 SNEGSKA (reference sequence). Trimming removed 4 bases from V and 6 bases from J; junction bases left unmatched: 5. The CDR3 extends over 14 amino acids. The CDR3 loop is CSATSSGSPGELFF. CDR3 coding DNA: TGCAGTGCTACCTCTAGCGGGAGCCCCGGGGAGCTGTTTTTT.

A few counts support this clonotype. The genes are TRBV20-1 and TRBJ1-4, with 9 bases lining up with TRBD1. V was pared by 5 bases and J by 3 bases, with 10 bases of the junction left unmatched. The CDR3 extends over 16 amino acids. Germline V gene lookup returns CDR1 DFQATT and CDR2 SNEGSKA (reference sequence). The CDR3 DNA is TGCAGTGCTTACTATACAGGGGGCAGGGCTAATGAAAAACTGTTTTTT. Encoded protein: CSAYYTGGRANEKLFF.

This clonotype was found many times. V is TRBV11-2 and J is TRBJ2-1, with 7 bases that match TRBD2. The CDR3 extends over 15 amino acids. Trimming cost V 5 bases and J 5 bases; bases outside gene matches: 9. Germline V gives CDR1 SGHAT, CDR2 FQNNGV. DNA of the CDR3: TGTGCCAGCAGCCATACTAGCGACATTAACAATGAGCAGTTCTTC. It yields the protein CASSHTSDINNEQFF.

The chain links TRBV18 to TRBJ2-5, with TRBD1 matching over 7 bases. Germline CDR1 is KGHSH and CDR2 is LQKENI. The CDR3 is made up of 14 amino acids. Unmatched junction bases numbered 5, after V lost 2 bases and J lost 5 bases. CDR3 region: CASSPSRGKETQYF. The CDR3, as DNA: TGTGCCAGCTCACCATCCAGGGGGAAGGAGACCCAGTACTTC.

This clonotype appeared many times. V and J are TRBV6-2 or TRBV6-3 and TRBJ2-5; 9 bases align to TRBD2. CDR1 is MNHEY and CDR2 is SVGEGT in the germline V gene. The CDR3 runs to 17 residues. V lost 4 bases and J lost 3; bases outside the gene matches: 12. The chain's CDR3 is CASSFSLWTSEEETQYF. The CDR3, as DNA: TGTGCCAGCAGTTTTTCTCTTTGGACTAGCGAGGAAGAGACCCAGTACTTC.